Listed below are T cell receptor beta chains from one sample, sequenced in a study of T cells in Graves' hyperthyroidism and ophthalmopathy. TCRdb fed the multiplex PCR reads into MiXCR, producing one record per CDR3 protein. The table shows about 840,000 distinct CDR3 sequences, with approximately 40% occurring only once. Sequencing was done on a sample of blood. These receptors were obtained from a man aged 18 to 29 with Graves' hyperthyroidism. The CDR3 runs from the conserved cysteine through the conserved F or W. The order of the fields is clone size, D gene, V gene, J gene, CDR3 DNA, CDR3 protein. The D gene is left open where the match is weak. Clone size is shown for a subset of rows, as once, few, many or a class of expanded clone.

>many|-|TRBV15|TRBJ2-2
TGTGCCACCAGCAGAGGGGCCGGGGAGCTGTTTTTT
CATSRGAGELFF
>-|TRBD1|TRBV25-1|TRBJ1-1
TGTGCCAGTAGGGGGACAGGGCCCACTGAAGCTTTCTTT
CASRGTGPTEAFF
>-|-|TRBV29-1|TRBJ1-2
TGCAGCACCGCGAGAGAGCGGTATGGCTACACCTTC
CSTARERYGYTF
>many|-|TRBV12-3/TRBV12-4|TRBJ1-1
TGTGCCAGCAGTTTAAGGGTCATGAACACTGAAGCTTTCTTT
CASSLRVMNTEAFF
>once|TRBD1|TRBV29-1|TRBJ2-5
TGCAGCGTTGGTTTTCAGGGGGCAAAGACCCAGTACTTC
CSVGFQGAKTQYF
>-|-|TRBV5-5|TRBJ2-7
TGTGCCAGCAGCCTAACTTCGGACACTTTCTACGAGCAGTACTTC
CASSLTSDTFYEQYF
>many|TRBD1|TRBV9|TRBJ1-6
TGTGCCAGCAGCGATGGACAGGGCGGTAATTCACCCCTCCACTTT
CASSDGQGGNSPLHF
>many|-|TRBV9|TRBJ1-6
TGTGCCAGCAGCGTAGGGGGGGGCGCTGGGAATTCACCCCTCCACTTT
CASSVGGGAGNSPLHF
>-|-|TRBV10-3|TRBJ2-5
TGTGCCAGCAGCCGTACGGACTGGAGAACCACTGGGGGAGAGACCCAGTACTTC
CASSRTDWRTTGGETQYF
>many|-|TRBV7-7|TRBJ2-7
TGTGCTAGCAGCTTGGGCCCCCACGACGAGCAGTACTTC
CASSLGPHDEQYF
>-|TRBD2|TRBV2|TRBJ2-5
TGTGCCAGCAGTTACGGCCTAGCGGAAGAAGAGACCCAGTACTTC
CASSYGLAEEETQYF
>-|-|TRBV7-2|TRBJ2-5
TGTGCCAGCAGCTCCCCGCAGGGGATGGAGACCCACCACTTC
CASSSPQGMETHHF
>many|TRBD1|TRBV25-1|TRBJ1-6
TGTGCCAGCAGGACCGGGACAGTTAATTCACCCCTCCACTTT
CASRTGTVNSPLHF
>few|TRBD1|TRBV29-1|TRBJ2-7
TGCAGCGTCCGACAGGGAACCGGCTACGAGCAGTACTTC
CSVRQGTGYEQYF
>-|-|TRBV11-3|TRBJ2-5
TGTGCCAGCAGCTTAACCGCGGTTGAGGGGACCCAGTACTTC
CASSLTAVEGTQYF
>many|-|TRBV10-3|TRBJ1-1
TGTGCCTCCCGCCAAGACCTGGGAGCTTTCTTT
CASRQDLGAFF
>few|-|TRBV10-3|TRBJ1-5
TGTGCCAGCAGCATACAGGGTGACAATCAGCCCCAGCATTTT
CASSIQGDNQPQHF
>many|TRBD1|TRBV7-7|TRBJ2-5
TGTGCTAGCAGCGCAATACAGGGGGAGACCCAGTACTTC
CASSAIQGETQYF
>-|-|TRBV30|TRBJ1-3
TGTGCCTGGACTAGCGGCTCTGGAAACACCATATATTTT
CAWTSGSGNTIYF
>-|TRBD1|TRBV19|TRBJ1-1
TGTGCCAGTAGTATCGGCACAGGGGGTCCTGAAGCTTTCTTT
CASSIGTGGPEAFF
>-|-|TRBV4-3|TRBJ1-4
TGCGCCAGCAGCCAAGGGGCAGGGATTAATGAAAAACTGTTTTTT
CASSQGAGINEKLFF
>-|-|TRBV7-8|TRBJ1-1
TGTGCCAGCAGACCCACAGTGAACACTGAAGCTTTCTTT
CASRPTVNTEAFF